The 12 T cell receptor beta chains listed next were all sequenced from one sample in a study of blood T cell repertoires in COVID-19. Clones were read by immunoSEQ multiplex PCR, and TCRdb kept only the in-frame ones, dropping some. This sample yields 73,000 or so clones, of which more than 70% are seen a single time; roughly 5% belongs to the top ten. Sequencing was carried out using peripheral blood. The receptors were gathered from a man aged 50-59 years with active COVID-19.

The V gene is TRBV7-9, the J gene TRBJ2-3; TRBD2 aligns across 13 bases. This CDR3 region has 15 residues. Germline trimming cut 5 bases from V and 3 bases from J; bases unmatched to any gene: 2. Germline V gene lookup returns CDR1 SEHNR and CDR2 FQNEAQ (reference sequence). The CDR3 DNA reads TGTGCCAGCAGCCGGACTAGCGGGGGAACAGATACGCAGTATTTT. Translation: CASSRTSGGTDTQYF.

The genes are TRBV2 and TRBJ2-7, with 10 nucleotides matching TRBD1. J was trimmed by 3 bases and V by 5 bases; bases with no gene match: 4. Germline V gives CDR1 SNHLY, CDR2 FYNNEI. This CDR3 comprises 14 residues. The CDR3 spells CASSYGTGDYEQYF. The CDR3 DNA sequence: TGTGCCAGCAGTTACGGGACAGGGGACTACGAGCAGTACTTC.

This clone was detected a few times. The V gene is TRBV6-2 or TRBV6-3, the J gene TRBJ2-5; D ambiguous. Germline V lookup: CDR1 MNHEY, CDR2 SVGEGT. Trimming removed 2 bases from V and 4 bases from J, with 11 bases in between. The CDR3 contains 14 residues. The CDR3 reads CASSYSMRPETQYF. CDR3 nucleotide sequence: TGTGCCAGCAGTTACAGTATGCGTCCAGAGACCCAGTACTTC.

The table lists this clone with a few counts. The chain combines TRBV2 with TRBJ1-2; D is undetermined. CDR1 is SNHLY and CDR2 is FYNNEI in the germline V gene. Trimming cost V 2 bases and J 8 bases, with 9 bases left between them. The CDR3 runs to 12 residues. CDR3 DNA sequence: TGTGCCAGCAGTGAAACTGAATGGGGCTACACCTTC. Protein product: CASSETEWGYTF. The full variable domain, in which reference TRBV2 and TRBJ1-2 provide the parts outside the CDR3, is EPEVTQTPSHQVTQMGQEVILRCVPISNHLYFYWYRQILGQKVEFLVSFYNNEISEKSEIFDDQFSVERPDGSNFTLKIRSTKLEDSAMYFCASSETEWGYTFGSGTRLTVV.

The V call is TRBV5-1, the J call TRBJ1-1, with 7 bases matching TRBD1. Germline values: CDR1 SGHRS, CDR2 YFSETQ. The length of the CDR3 is 15 residues. V dropped 6 bases and J dropped 1; count of bases not matched to a gene: 9. The CDR3 here is CASNTGTATNTEAFF. In nucleotides, the CDR3 is TGCGCCAGCAACACCGGGACAGCCACGAACACTGAAGCTTTCTTT.

The gene calls are TRBV13 and TRBJ2-7; 9 nucleotides match TRBD2. The CDR3 sequence is 15 residues long. CDR1 is PRHDT and CDR2 is FYEKMQ in the germline V gene (reference sequence). J lost 4 bases, V lost 5 bases, and 9 bases had no gene match. The CDR3 DNA reads as TGTGCCAGCAGCATGGGAAGGCGGGGGGGATACGAGCAGTACTTC. Translated: CASSMGRRGGYEQYF.

This sequence joins TRBV25-1 and TRBJ2-1; D not certain. The CDR3 consists of 12 residues. Deletions cut 1 base from V and 6 bases from J, with 4 bases between. Germline V gene sequence: CDR1 MGHDK, CDR2 SYGVNS. This CDR3 is CASSESGNEQFF. The CDR3 DNA follows: TGTGCCAGCAGTGAATCGGGCAATGAGCAGTTCTTC.

V and J are TRBV19 and TRBJ2-7, with 9 nucleotides matching TRBD2. Per the germline V gene, CDR1 is LNHDA and CDR2 is SQIVND (reference sequence). This CDR3 is built from 14 residues. Trimming took 9 bases from V and 7 from J; bases not matched to a gene: 13. CDR3 sequence (DNA): TGTGCCAGCAATAGCGGGAGAGGGGTAGGTGAGCAGTACTTC. Its translation: CASNSGRGVGEQYF. Together with reference TRBV19 and TRBJ2-7, the CDR3 gives the full variable domain: DGGITQSPKYLFRKEGQNVTLSCEQNLNHDAMYWYRQDPGQGLRLIYYSQIVNDFQKGDIAEGYSVSREKKESFPLTVTSAQKNPTAFYLCASNSGRGVGEQYFGPGTRLTVT.

The CDR3 spells CASSFESTDTQYF. For the CDR3, the DNA is TGTGCCAGCAGCTTTGAGAGCACAGATACGCAGTATTTT. The chain combines TRBV7-9 with TRBJ2-3; D call uncertain. This CDR3 spans 13 amino acids. The ends were cut back, 3 bases at V and 0 bases at J, with 4 bases in the middle. CDR1 SEHNR and CDR2 FQNEAQ come from the germline V gene (reference sequence).

This clone was seen only once. The CDR3 here is CASSDGAGVRYNEQFF. The CDR3 nucleotides are TGTGCCAGCAGTGACGGGGCGGGAGTACGTTACAATGAGCAGTTCTTC. The rearrangement uses TRBV2 and TRBJ2-1; 7 bases map to TRBD2. The CDR3 sequence is 16 residues long. V was pared by 3 bases and J by 4 bases, with 9 bases of the junction left unmatched. Germline CDR1 reads SNHLY; CDR2 reads FYNNEI.

The chain recombines TRBV5-1 with TRBJ1-2; D might be TRBD1 (6 bases). The V end was cut by 0 bases, the J end by 6 bases, with 15 bases between. Germline V gene sequence: CDR1 SGHRS, CDR2 YFSETQ. The length of the CDR3 is 15 residues. This CDR3 is CASSLESGRGHGYTF. In DNA form, the CDR3 reads TGCGCCAGCAGCTTGGAATCCGGCAGGGGACATGGCTACACCTTC.

This clone was recorded once. The rearrangement links TRBV7-9 to TRBJ2-2; possibly TRBD1 for D (6 bases). CDR3 length: 13 amino acids. Germline V gene sequence: CDR1 SEHNR, CDR2 FQNEAQ (reference sequence). Trimming removed 2 bases from V and 6 bases from J, with 7 bases in between. The CDR3 DNA follows: TGTGCCAGCAGCTTATCAGGGGCCGGGGAGCTGTTTTTT. Translation gives CASSLSGAGELFF.